This TCR beta chain was profiled in a study of cytomegalovirus exposure and HLA in healthy donors. About the research overall: Samples from HLA-typed donors yielded about 80 million unique TCRs in an early data release.

PCR primers comprised 60 Vbeta and 13 Jbeta primers. Using immunoSEQ multiplex PCR, the repertoire was profiled, and TCRdb retains in-frame clones only, with some absent. The sample consists of over 150,000 clones, 75% to 85% of them appearing once. This clone appeared a few times. What it recognizes is unknown. General study results and limits: A prior analysis recorded that most TCR beta V segments were productive about 87% or about 30% of the time. Later on, an analysis tied under 20,000 TCR beta sequences to HLA alleles at 0.05 false discovery rate. Most of the CMV-associated TCR beta chains (in a later analysis) appeared to be HLA-restricted.

Trimming removed 5 bases from V and 10 bases from J; junction bases left unmatched: 10. Germline CDR1 is SGHAT and CDR2 is FQNNGV. The CDR3 has 14 residues. This chain uses TRBV11-2 with TRBJ1-2; 10 nucleotides align to TRBD1. Specimen: PBMCs. The TCR sequence derives from a woman younger than 45 in good health and CMV-seronegative. This CDR3 is CASSPSGTGDVYTF. Written as DNA, the CDR3 is TGTGCCAGCAGCCCCTCCGGGACAGGGGATGTCTACACCTTC.